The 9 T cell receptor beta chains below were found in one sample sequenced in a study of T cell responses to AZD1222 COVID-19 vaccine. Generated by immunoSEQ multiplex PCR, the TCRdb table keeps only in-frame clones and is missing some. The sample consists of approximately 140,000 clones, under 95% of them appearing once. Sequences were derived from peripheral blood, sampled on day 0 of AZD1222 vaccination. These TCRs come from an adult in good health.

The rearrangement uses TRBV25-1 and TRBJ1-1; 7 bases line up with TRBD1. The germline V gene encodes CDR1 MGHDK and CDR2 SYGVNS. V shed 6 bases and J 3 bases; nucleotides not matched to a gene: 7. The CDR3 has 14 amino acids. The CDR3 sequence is CASSKTGWDTEAFF. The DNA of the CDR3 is TGTGCCAGCAGCAAGACAGGGTGGGACACTGAAGCTTTCTTT.

CDR3 coding DNA: TGTGCCAGCAGTTTACAGGGGGCGGCGGGCTACACCTTC. This translates into CASSLQGAAGYTF. This chain uses TRBV6-6 with TRBJ1-2; 9 bases align to TRBD1. Germline V gene data show CDR1 as MNHNY and CDR2 as SVGAGI (reference sequence). V lost 4 bases, J lost 8 bases, and 5 bases stayed unmatched. The CDR3 totals 13 residues.

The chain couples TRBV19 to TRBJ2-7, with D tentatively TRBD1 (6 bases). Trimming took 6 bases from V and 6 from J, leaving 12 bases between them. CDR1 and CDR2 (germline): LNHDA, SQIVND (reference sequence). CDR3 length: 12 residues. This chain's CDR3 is CASRSTGPEQYF. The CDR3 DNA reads TGTGCCAGTAGAAGTACAGGGCCCGAGCAGTACTTC.

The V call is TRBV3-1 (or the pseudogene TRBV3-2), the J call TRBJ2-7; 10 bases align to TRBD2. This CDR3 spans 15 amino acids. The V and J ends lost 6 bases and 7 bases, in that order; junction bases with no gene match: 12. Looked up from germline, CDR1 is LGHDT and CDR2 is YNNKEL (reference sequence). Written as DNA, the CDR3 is TGTGCCAGCAGTTATGATTTAGCGGGGGGACTAGAGCAGTACTTC. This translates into CASSYDLAGGLEQYF.

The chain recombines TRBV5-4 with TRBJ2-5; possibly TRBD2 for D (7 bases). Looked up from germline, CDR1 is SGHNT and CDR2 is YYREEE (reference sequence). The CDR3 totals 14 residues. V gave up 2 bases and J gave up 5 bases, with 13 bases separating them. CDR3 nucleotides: TGTGCCAGCAGCTTCGTGGGAGGGGGGGAGACCCAGTACTTC. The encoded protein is CASSFVGGGETQYF. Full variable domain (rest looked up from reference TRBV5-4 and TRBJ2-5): ETGVTQSPTHLIKTRGQQVTLRCSSQSGHNTVSWYQQALGQGPQFIFQYYREEENGRGNFPPRFSGLQFPNYSSELNVNALELDDSALYLCASSFVGGGETQYFGPGTRLLVL.

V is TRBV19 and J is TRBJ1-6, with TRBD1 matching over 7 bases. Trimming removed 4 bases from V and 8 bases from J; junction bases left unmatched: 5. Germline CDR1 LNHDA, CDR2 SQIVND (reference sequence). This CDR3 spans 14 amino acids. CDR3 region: CASSRTGGDSPLHF. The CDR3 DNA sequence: TGTGCCAGTAGTAGGACAGGAGGGGATTCACCCCTCCACTTT.

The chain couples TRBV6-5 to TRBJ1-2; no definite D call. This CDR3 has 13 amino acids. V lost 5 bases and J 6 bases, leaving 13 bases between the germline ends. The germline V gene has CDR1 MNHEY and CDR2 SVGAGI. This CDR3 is CASSPWNRHGYTF. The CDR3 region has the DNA TGTGCCAGCAGTCCCTGGAACCGGCATGGCTACACCTTC.

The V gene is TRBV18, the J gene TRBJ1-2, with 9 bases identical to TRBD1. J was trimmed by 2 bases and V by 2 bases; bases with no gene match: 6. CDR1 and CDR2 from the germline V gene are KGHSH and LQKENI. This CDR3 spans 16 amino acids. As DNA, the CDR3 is TGTGCCAGCTCACCAACCCGACAGGGGGGGAACTATGGCTACACCTTC. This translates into CASSPTRQGGNYGYTF.

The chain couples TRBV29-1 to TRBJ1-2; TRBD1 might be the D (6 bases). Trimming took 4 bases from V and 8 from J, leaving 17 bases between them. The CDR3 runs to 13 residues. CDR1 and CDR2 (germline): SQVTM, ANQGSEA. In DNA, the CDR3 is TGCAGCGTTGGAACTACAGGGTTAGGAGGCTACACCTTC. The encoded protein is CSVGTTGLGGYTF.